Listed below are T cell receptor beta chains from one sample, sequenced in a study of T cell changes during pregnancy in multiple sclerosis. Method: immunoSEQ multiplex PCR; TCRdb's copy keeps in-frame clones and lacks some. The sample yields 55,000 to 65,000 clones, 85% to 95% seen once. Sequences were derived from peripheral blood, sampled in the first trimester of pregnancy. The receptors were sampled from a female donor with multiple sclerosis, enrolled in a pregnancy study. CDR3s include the opening cysteine and the closing phenylalanine or tryptophan. A D gene is named only where the DNA matches it firmly. Clone size is not always given. Where it is, it says once, few, many or a class for expanded clones.

D gene	V gene	J gene	clone size	CDR3 protein	CDR3 DNA
-	TRBV25-1	TRBJ2-3	-	CASSDRLLTDTQYF	TGTGCCAGCAGTGATCGTCTACTCACAGATACGCAGTATTTT
-	TRBV6-1	TRBJ2-5	-	CASSDRGAETQYF	TGTGCCAGCAGTGATCGCGGGGCTGAGACCCAGTACTTC
-	TRBV6-5	TRBJ1-1	-	CASSYRDSLTEAFF	TGTGCCAGCAGTTACCGAGACAGCCTAACTGAAGCTTTCTTT
-	TRBV27	TRBJ1-1	-	CASSVTIATEAFF	TGTGCCAGCAGTGTGACTATCGCGACTGAAGCTTTCTTT
-	TRBV6-4	TRBJ2-1	-	CASSVERYNEQFF	TGTGCCAGCAGTGTAGAGCGCTACAATGAGCAGTTCTTC
-	TRBV12-2	TRBJ1-1	-	CASRLAGGHRVNTEAFF	TGTGCAAGTCGCTTAGCGGGTGGACATCGGGTCAACACTGAAGCTTTCTTT
-	TRBV20-1	TRBJ1-1	-	CSARPYTEAFF	TGCAGTGCTAGACCGTACACTGAAGCTTTCTTT
-	TRBV7-9	TRBJ1-1	-	CASSLVGRNTEAFF	TGTGCCAGCAGCTTAGTCGGGAGGAACACTGAAGCTTTCTTT
-	TRBV4-3	TRBJ1-2	-	CASSHQFQGGGNYGYTF	TGCGCCAGCAGCCATCAATTTCAGGGAGGGGGTAACTATGGCTACACCTTC
-	TRBV9	TRBJ2-7	-	CASSSRPWDEQYF	TGTGCCAGCAGCTCCAGGCCTTGGGACGAGCAGTACTTC
-	TRBV7-8	TRBJ1-6	few	CASSSAGPGSPLHF	TGTGCCAGCAGCTCCGCGGGGCCGGGTTCACCCCTCCACTTT
TRBD2	TRBV4-1	TRBJ2-4	-	CASSPQTSGGGTAKNIQYF	TGCGCCAGCAGCCCGCAGACTAGCGGGGGGGGAACGGCCAAAAACATTCAGTACTTC
TRBD1	TRBV11-3	TRBJ1-1	-	CASSLEAWRGQHTEAFF	TGTGCCAGCAGCTTAGAGGCGTGGAGGGGACAGCACACTGAAGCTTTCTTT
-	TRBV25-1	TRBJ1-2	once	CASSERGNNYGYTF	TGTGCCAGCAGTGAAAGGGGCAACAACTATGGCTACACCTTC
-	TRBV4-2	TRBJ1-5	-	CASSQDYSGSQPQHF	TGTGCCAGCAGCCAAGATTATTCGGGGAGTCAGCCCCAGCATTTT
-	TRBV5-4	TRBJ2-5	-	CASSFRDREETQYF	TGTGCCAGCAGCTTTCGAGACAGAGAAGAGACCCAGTACTTC
-	TRBV5-4	TRBJ1-1	-	CASSSPRHLNTEAFF	TGTGCCAGCAGTTCTCCGCGGCACTTGAACACTGAAGCTTTCTTT
TRBD1	TRBV11-2	TRBJ1-2	-	CASSFGTGFYTF	TGTGCCAGCAGCTTCGGGACAGGGTTCTACACCTTC